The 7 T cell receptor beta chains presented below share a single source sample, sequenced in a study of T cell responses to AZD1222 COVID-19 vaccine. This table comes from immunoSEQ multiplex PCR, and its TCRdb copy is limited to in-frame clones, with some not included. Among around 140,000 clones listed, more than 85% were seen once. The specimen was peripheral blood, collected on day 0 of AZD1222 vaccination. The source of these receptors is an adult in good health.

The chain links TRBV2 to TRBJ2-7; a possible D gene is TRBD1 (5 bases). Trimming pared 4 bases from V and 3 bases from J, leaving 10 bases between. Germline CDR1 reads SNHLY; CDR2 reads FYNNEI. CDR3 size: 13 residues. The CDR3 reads CASSVRQSYEQYF. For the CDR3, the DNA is TGTGCCAGCAGTGTGAGACAGAGCTACGAGCAGTACTTC.

The CDR3 reads CASGGTPYGYTF. CDR3 bases: TGTGCCAGCGGCGGGACACCCTATGGCTACACCTTC. The rearrangement uses TRBV3-1 (or the pseudogene TRBV3-2) and TRBJ1-2; a possible D gene is TRBD1 (6 bases). Between the trimmed V and J ends, which lost 8 bases and 4 bases, there was a span of 11 bases. Germline CDR1 and CDR2: LGHDT and YNNKEL (reference sequence). The CDR3 has 12 residues.

CDR3 residues: CATQGVSPYEQYF. The CDR3 DNA follows: TGTGCCACCCAGGGGGTCTCCCCCTACGAGCAGTACTTC. The chain carries TRBV10-3 and TRBJ2-7; 7 bases fit TRBD1. The germline CDR1 and CDR2 sequences are ENHRY and SYGVKD. CDR3 size: 13 residues. With 10 bases clipped from V and 2 bases from J, the junction kept 8 bases outside the gene matches.

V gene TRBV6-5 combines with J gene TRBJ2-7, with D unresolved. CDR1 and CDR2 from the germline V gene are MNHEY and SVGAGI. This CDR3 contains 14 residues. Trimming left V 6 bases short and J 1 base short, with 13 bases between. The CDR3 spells CASSIRRRSYEQYF. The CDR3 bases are TGTGCCAGCAGCATCCGCCGGAGATCCTACGAGCAGTACTTC.

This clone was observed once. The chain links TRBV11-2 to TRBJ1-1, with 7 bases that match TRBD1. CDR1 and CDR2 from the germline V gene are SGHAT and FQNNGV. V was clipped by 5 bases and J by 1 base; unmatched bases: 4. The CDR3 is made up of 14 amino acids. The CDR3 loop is CASSAHRGNTEAFF. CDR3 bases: TGTGCCAGCAGCGCGCACAGGGGGAACACTGAAGCTTTCTTT.

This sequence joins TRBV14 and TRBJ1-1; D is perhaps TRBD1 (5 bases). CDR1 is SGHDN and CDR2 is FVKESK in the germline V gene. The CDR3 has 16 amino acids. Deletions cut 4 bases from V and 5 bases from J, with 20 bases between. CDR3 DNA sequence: TGTGCCAGCAGCCCCTTGGCAGGGTGGGATTTGACTGAAGCTTTCTTT. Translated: CASSPLAGWDLTEAFF.

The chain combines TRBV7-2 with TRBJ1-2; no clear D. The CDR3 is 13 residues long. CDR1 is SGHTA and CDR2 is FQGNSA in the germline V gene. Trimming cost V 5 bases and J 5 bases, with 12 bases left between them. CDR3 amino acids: CASSVGHLYGYTF. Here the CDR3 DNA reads TGTGCCAGCAGCGTCGGCCATCTTTATGGCTACACCTTC.